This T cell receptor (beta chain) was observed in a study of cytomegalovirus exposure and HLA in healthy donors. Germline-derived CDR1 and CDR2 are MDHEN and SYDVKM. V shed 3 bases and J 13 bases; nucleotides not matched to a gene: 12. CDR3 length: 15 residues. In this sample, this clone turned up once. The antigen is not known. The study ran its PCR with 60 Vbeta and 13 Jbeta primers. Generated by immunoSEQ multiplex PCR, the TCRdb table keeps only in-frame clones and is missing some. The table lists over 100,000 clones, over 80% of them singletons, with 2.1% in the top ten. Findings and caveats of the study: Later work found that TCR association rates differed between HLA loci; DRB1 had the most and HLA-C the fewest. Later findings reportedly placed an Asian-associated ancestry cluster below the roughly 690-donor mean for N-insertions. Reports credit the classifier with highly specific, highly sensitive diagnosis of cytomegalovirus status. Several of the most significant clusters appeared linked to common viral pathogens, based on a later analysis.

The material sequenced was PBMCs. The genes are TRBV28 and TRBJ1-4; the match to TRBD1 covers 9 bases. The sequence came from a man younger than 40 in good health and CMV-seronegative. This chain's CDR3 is CASSLSGQGFDLLFF. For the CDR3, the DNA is TGTGCCAGCAGTTTGTCGGGACAGGGTTTTGATTTACTGTTTTTT. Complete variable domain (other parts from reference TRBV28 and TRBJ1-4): DVKVTQSSRYLVKRTGEKVFLECVQDMDHENMFWYRQDPGLGLRLIYFSYDVKMKEKGDIPEGYSVSREKKERFSLILESASTNQTSMYLCASSLSGQGFDLLFFGSGTQLSVL.